These T cell receptor beta chains were read from a single sample in a study of a mutant IDH1 vaccine in newly diagnosed glioma. These receptors are not linked to any known antigen. Profiling relied on immunoSEQ multiplex PCR, and the TCRdb table lists in-frame clones only, not all of them. The table records roughly 130,000 clones, around four fifths of them present only once. The specimen comprised PBMCs, sampled from a glioma patient whose treatment included an IDH1 peptide vaccine. Receptors were obtained from a middle-aged man with glioma. Each CDR3 is given with its conserved first and last residue. The order of the fields is D gene, clone size, V gene, J gene, CDR3 DNA, CDR3 protein. The D gene is left open where the match is weak. Rows may omit the clone size; those that give it use once, few, many or a size class.

d_gene: NA
abundance: NA
v_gene: TRBV2
j_gene: TRBJ2-7
CDR3nt: TGTGCCAGCAGTGGCTACGAGCAGTACTTC
CDR3aa: CASSGYEQYF

d_gene: NA
abundance: NA
v_gene: TRBV25-1
j_gene: TRBJ1-2
CDR3nt: TGTGCCAGCACCTCAACGGGCAGGGTGGGTGGCTACACCTTC
CDR3aa: CASTSTGRVGGYTF

d_gene: NA
abundance: NA
v_gene: TRBV19
j_gene: TRBJ2-3
CDR3nt: TGTGCCAGTAGTATCTCCGGGGGTCGCACAGATACGCAGTATTTT
CDR3aa: CASSISGGRTDTQYF

d_gene: NA
abundance: NA
v_gene: TRBV19
j_gene: TRBJ2-5
CDR3nt: TGTGCCAGTAGTACTTCCTGGACCGGGGGAAGAGAGACCCAGTACTTC
CDR3aa: CASSTSWTGGRETQYF

d_gene: NA
abundance: NA
v_gene: TRBV5-6
j_gene: TRBJ1-1
CDR3nt: TGTGCCAGCAGCTTGGAAATGGGATGGGCTGAAGCTTTCTTT
CDR3aa: CASSLEMGWAEAFF

d_gene: NA
abundance: NA
v_gene: TRBV29-1
j_gene: TRBJ2-1
CDR3nt: TGCAGCGTTGAACCGGGACATTACAATGAGCAGTTCTTC
CDR3aa: CSVEPGHYNEQFF

d_gene: TRBD1
abundance: few
v_gene: TRBV2
j_gene: TRBJ2-1
CDR3nt: TGTGCCAGCATACTCCGGGACAGCCCAAACAATGAGCAGTTCTTC
CDR3aa: CASILRDSPNNEQFF

d_gene: NA
abundance: NA
v_gene: TRBV19
j_gene: TRBJ1-4
CDR3nt: TGTGCCAGTAGTGCACAGGGTAGGAGAAAAGAAAAACTGTTTTTT
CDR3aa: CASSAQGRRKEKLFF

d_gene: NA
abundance: few
v_gene: TRBV19
j_gene: TRBJ1-1
CDR3nt: TGTGCCAGTAGTATCGTTATCCCCCCACTGAACACTGAAGCTTTCTTT
CDR3aa: CASSIVIPPLNTEAFF

d_gene: TRBD2
abundance: NA
v_gene: TRBV30
j_gene: TRBJ2-5
CDR3nt: TGTGCCTGGAACCTAGCGGGAGTGATAGCAGAGACCCAGTACTTC
CDR3aa: CAWNLAGVIAETQYF

d_gene: NA
abundance: NA
v_gene: TRBV27
j_gene: TRBJ1-1
CDR3nt: TGTGCCAGCAGTTTCGGGGCAGTCCTCCGGGGCACTGAAGCTTTCTTT
CDR3aa: CASSFGAVLRGTEAFF

d_gene: NA
abundance: NA
v_gene: TRBV13
j_gene: TRBJ2-7
CDR3nt: TGTGCCAGCAGCACCCGGGGCTTTTCCTACGAGCAGTACTTC
CDR3aa: CASSTRGFSYEQYF

d_gene: TRBD1
abundance: once
v_gene: TRBV28
j_gene: TRBJ1-5
CDR3nt: TGTGCCAGCAGCCCCTTACAGGGGGTCGTCTATAGCAATCAGCCCCAGCATTTT
CDR3aa: CASSPLQGVVYSNQPQHF

d_gene: NA
abundance: NA
v_gene: TRBV30
j_gene: TRBJ2-7
CDR3nt: TGTGCCTGGAACCCAAAGGAGGAGCACTCCTACGAGCAGTACTTC
CDR3aa: CAWNPKEEHSYEQYF

d_gene: TRBD1
abundance: few
v_gene: TRBV5-1
j_gene: TRBJ2-1
CDR3nt: TGCGCCAGCAGCAAGGACAGGGGATTCTACAATGAGCAGTTCTTC
CDR3aa: CASSKDRGFYNEQFF

d_gene: TRBD1
abundance: NA
v_gene: TRBV11-2
j_gene: TRBJ1-4
CDR3nt: TGTGCCAGCAGCTTAGGGACAGGTGACACTAATGAAAAACTGTTTTTT
CDR3aa: CASSLGTGDTNEKLFF

d_gene: NA
abundance: few
v_gene: TRBV10-2
j_gene: TRBJ2-3
CDR3nt: TGCGCCAGCGCGGGGAGGCGGCTAGCCGGAGATACGCAGTATTTT
CDR3aa: CASAGRRLAGDTQYF

d_gene: NA
abundance: NA
v_gene: TRBV7-6
j_gene: TRBJ1-2
CDR3nt: TGTGCCAGCAGCGACCTGGGCTTTGGGGGCTACACCTTC
CDR3aa: CASSDLGFGGYTF

d_gene: NA
abundance: NA
v_gene: TRBV5-1
j_gene: TRBJ2-7
CDR3nt: TGCGCCAGCACCGAGCCCGGGGGCGCGGGCGAGCAGTACTTC
CDR3aa: CASTEPGGAGEQYF

d_gene: TRBD1
abundance: NA
v_gene: TRBV19
j_gene: TRBJ1-2
CDR3nt: TGTGCCAGTAGTATCAGGGCAGGGGGCTTACGGATGGACGGCTACACCTTC
CDR3aa: CASSIRAGGLRMDGYTF

d_gene: TRBD2
abundance: once
v_gene: TRBV7-9
j_gene: TRBJ2-2
CDR3nt: TGTGCCAGCAGCTTAGGACTAGCGGGCGCCGGGGAGCTGTTTTTT
CDR3aa: CASSLGLAGAGELFF

d_gene: NA
abundance: NA
v_gene: TRBV6-5
j_gene: TRBJ1-5
CDR3nt: TGTGCCAGCAGTTACGACCGTCTGTGGCCCCAGCATTTT
CDR3aa: CASSYDRLWPQHF

d_gene: NA
abundance: NA
v_gene: TRBV7-2
j_gene: TRBJ1-1
CDR3nt: TGTGCCAGCAGCCCTGACGGGAGGGCGGCTGAAGCTTTCTTT
CDR3aa: CASSPDGRAAEAFF

d_gene: TRBD1
abundance: few
v_gene: TRBV7-9
j_gene: TRBJ1-2
CDR3nt: TGTGCCAGCAGCTTGGGTCCCGGGACAGCGGGAGGTGGCTACACCTTC
CDR3aa: CASSLGPGTAGGGYTF

d_gene: NA
abundance: once
v_gene: TRBV6-5
j_gene: TRBJ1-1
CDR3nt: TGTGCCAGCAGTTACACGGGGGACACTGAAGCTTTCTTT
CDR3aa: CASSYTGDTEAFF

d_gene: NA
abundance: NA
v_gene: TRBV6-1
j_gene: TRBJ1-2
CDR3nt: TGTGCCAGCAGGACACGGGGGAGGTATGGCTACACCTTC
CDR3aa: CASRTRGRYGYTF

d_gene: NA
abundance: NA
v_gene: TRBV7-7
j_gene: TRBJ2-3
CDR3nt: TGTGCTAGCAGCTTTACAGTCACAGATACGCAGTATTTT
CDR3aa: CASSFTVTDTQYF

d_gene: NA
abundance: few
v_gene: TRBV11-3
j_gene: TRBJ2-7
CDR3nt: TGTGCCAGCAGCTACCTCGTTAGATGGGGTTACGAGCAGTACTTC
CDR3aa: CASSYLVRWGYEQYF

d_gene: NA
abundance: once
v_gene: TRBV4-2
j_gene: TRBJ2-5
CDR3nt: TGTGCCAGCAGCCAATCCTTTCCGGGGGAGACCCAGTACTTC
CDR3aa: CASSQSFPGETQYF

d_gene: NA
abundance: NA
v_gene: TRBV18
j_gene: TRBJ2-5
CDR3nt: TGTGCCAGCTCACCACCGAACCAGGGACAAGAGACCCAGTACTTC
CDR3aa: CASSPPNQGQETQYF

d_gene: NA
abundance: NA
v_gene: TRBV7-2
j_gene: TRBJ2-7
CDR3nt: TGTGCCAGCAGCTTAGCGGGACCCAAGACCTACGAGCAGTACTTC
CDR3aa: CASSLAGPKTYEQYF

d_gene: TRBD1
abundance: NA
v_gene: TRBV5-6
j_gene: TRBJ2-7
CDR3nt: TGTGCCAGCACCCCCCGGGACAGGGGCCACGAGCAGTACTTC
CDR3aa: CASTPRDRGHEQYF

d_gene: TRBD2
abundance: NA
v_gene: TRBV9
j_gene: TRBJ2-3
CDR3nt: TGTGCCAGCAGCATAGGACTAGCGGGGGGTACAGATACGCAGTATTTT
CDR3aa: CASSIGLAGGTDTQYF

d_gene: TRBD2
abundance: NA
v_gene: TRBV2
j_gene: TRBJ2-5
CDR3nt: TGTGCCAGCAGTGTAGGACTAGCGGACGCCGAGACCCAGTACTTC
CDR3aa: CASSVGLADAETQYF

d_gene: NA
abundance: NA
v_gene: TRBV9
j_gene: TRBJ2-7
CDR3nt: TGTGCCAGCAGCGTAGATGCAGGGAGCGGCGAGCAGTACTTC
CDR3aa: CASSVDAGSGEQYF

d_gene: NA
abundance: many
v_gene: TRBV15
j_gene: TRBJ2-2
CDR3nt: TGTGCCACCAGCAGAGATCGGGACTCCCCCCAGGAGCTGTTTTTT
CDR3aa: CATSRDRDSPQELFF

d_gene: NA
abundance: NA
v_gene: TRBV6-1
j_gene: TRBJ1-1
CDR3nt: TGTGCCAGCAGTGAAGCCATCAGGGTAACAAGGAACACTGAAGCTTTCTTT
CDR3aa: CASSEAIRVTRNTEAFF

d_gene: NA
abundance: NA
v_gene: TRBV29-1
j_gene: TRBJ2-1
CDR3nt: TGCAGCGTTGATCGGGGAGAGGGTGAGCAGTTCTTC
CDR3aa: CSVDRGEGEQFF

d_gene: TRBD2
abundance: NA
v_gene: TRBV14
j_gene: TRBJ2-7
CDR3nt: TGTGCCAGCAGCCAAGGACGACTAGCGGGAGGGAGAATTGACGAGCAGTACTTC
CDR3aa: CASSQGRLAGGRIDEQYF

d_gene: NA
abundance: NA
v_gene: TRBV6-5
j_gene: TRBJ2-7
CDR3nt: TGTGCCAGCAGTTACGGTCAGGGATCCTACGAGCAGTACTTC
CDR3aa: CASSYGQGSYEQYF

d_gene: TRBD1
abundance: NA
v_gene: TRBV14
j_gene: TRBJ1-6
CDR3nt: TGTGCCAGCAGCCAGGGACAGGGGGGGAATTCACCCCTCCACTTT
CDR3aa: CASSQGQGGNSPLHF

d_gene: NA
abundance: NA
v_gene: TRBV2
j_gene: TRBJ1-2
CDR3nt: TGTGCCAGCAGTGAAGACACCGGAGTTGAGAACTATGGCTACACCTTC
CDR3aa: CASSEDTGVENYGYTF